This T cell receptor beta chain stems from a study of cytomegalovirus exposure and HLA in healthy donors. The study's findings and limits: The majority of TCR sequences were rare, yet some public TCRs appeared in many donors.

V lost 5 bases and J 2 bases, leaving 12 bases between the germline ends. The CDR3 extends over 15 amino acids. Germline CDR1 reads MDHEN; CDR2 reads SYDVKM. In regard to this clone: Its matching antigen is unknown.

Clones were read by immunoSEQ multiplex PCR, and TCRdb kept only the in-frame ones, dropping some. The sample yields approximately 88,000 clones, 84% seen once. Sequencing was performed on PBMCs. The source is a woman between 18 and 30 years old in good health and CMV-seropositive. The chain carries TRBV28 and TRBJ2-2; possible D gene TRBD1, 6 bases. CDR3 residues: CASSGIRGNTGELFF. In DNA form, the CDR3 reads TGTGCCAGCAGTGGGATCAGGGGAAACACCGGGGAGCTGTTTTTT. Full variable domain (remainder filled in from reference TRBV28 and TRBJ2-2): DVKVTQSSRYLVKRTGEKVFLECVQDMDHENMFWYRQDPGLGLRLIYFSYDVKMKEKGDIPEGYSVSREKKERFSLILESASTNQTSMYLCASSGIRGNTGELFFGEGSRLTVL.